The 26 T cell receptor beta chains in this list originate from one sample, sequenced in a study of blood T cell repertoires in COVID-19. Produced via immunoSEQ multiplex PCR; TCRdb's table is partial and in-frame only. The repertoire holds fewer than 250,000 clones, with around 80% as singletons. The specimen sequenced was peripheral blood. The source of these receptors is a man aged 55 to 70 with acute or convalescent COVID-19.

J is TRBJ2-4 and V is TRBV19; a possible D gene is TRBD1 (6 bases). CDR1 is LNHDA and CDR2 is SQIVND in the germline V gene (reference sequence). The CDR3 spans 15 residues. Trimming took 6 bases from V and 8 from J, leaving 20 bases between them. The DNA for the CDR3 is TGTGCCAGTAGGAGGGATACAGGGTCCTGGGACATTCAGTACTTC. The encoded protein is CASRRDTGSWDIQYF.

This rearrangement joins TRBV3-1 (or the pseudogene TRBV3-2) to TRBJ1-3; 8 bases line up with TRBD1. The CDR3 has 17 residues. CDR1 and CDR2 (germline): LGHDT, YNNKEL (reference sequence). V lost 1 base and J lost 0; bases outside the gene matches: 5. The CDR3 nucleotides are TGTGCCAGCAGCCAAGGACAGGGGATCTTCTCTGGAAACACCATATATTTT. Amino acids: CASSQGQGIFSGNTIYF.

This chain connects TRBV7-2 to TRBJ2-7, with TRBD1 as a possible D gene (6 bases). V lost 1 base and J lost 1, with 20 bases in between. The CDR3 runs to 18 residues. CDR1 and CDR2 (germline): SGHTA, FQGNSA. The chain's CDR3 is CASSLERPQGLLSYEQYF. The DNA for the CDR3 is TGTGCCAGCAGCTTAGAACGCCCGCAGGGGCTCCTTTCCTACGAGCAGTACTTC.

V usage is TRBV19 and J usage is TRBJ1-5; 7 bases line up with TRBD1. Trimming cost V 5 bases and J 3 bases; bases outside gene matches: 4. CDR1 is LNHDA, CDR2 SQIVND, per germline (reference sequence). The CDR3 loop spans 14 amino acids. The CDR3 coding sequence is TGTGCCAGTAGTTCTGACAGGGTCAATCAGCCCCAGCATTTT. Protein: CASSSDRVNQPQHF.

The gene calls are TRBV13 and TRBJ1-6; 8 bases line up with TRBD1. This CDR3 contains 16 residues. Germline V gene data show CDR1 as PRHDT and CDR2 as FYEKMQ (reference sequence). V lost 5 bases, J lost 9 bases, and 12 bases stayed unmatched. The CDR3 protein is CASSLTGVRASSPLHF. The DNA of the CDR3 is TGTGCCAGCAGCCTGACAGGGGTAAGAGCGAGTTCACCCCTCCACTTT.

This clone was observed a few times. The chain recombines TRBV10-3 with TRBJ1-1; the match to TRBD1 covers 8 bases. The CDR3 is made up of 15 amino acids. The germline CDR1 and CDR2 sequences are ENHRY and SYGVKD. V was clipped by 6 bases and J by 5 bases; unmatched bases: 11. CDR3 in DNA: TGTGCCATCAGGGGGCAGGGGGCAGGAGAGACTGAAGCTTTCTTT. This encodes CAIRGQGAGETEAFF.

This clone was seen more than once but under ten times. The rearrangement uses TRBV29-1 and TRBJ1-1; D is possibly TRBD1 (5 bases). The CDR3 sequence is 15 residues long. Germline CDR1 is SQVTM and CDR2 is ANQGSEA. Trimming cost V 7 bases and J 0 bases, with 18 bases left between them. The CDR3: CSGGRGGRMNTEAFF. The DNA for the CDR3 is TGCAGCGGGGGGAGGGGAGGAAGGATGAACACTGAAGCTTTCTTT.

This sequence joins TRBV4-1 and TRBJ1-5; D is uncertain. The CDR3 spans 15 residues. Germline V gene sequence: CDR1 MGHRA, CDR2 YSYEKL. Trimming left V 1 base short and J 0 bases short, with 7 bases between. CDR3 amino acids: CASSQVAASNQPQHF. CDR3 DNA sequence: TGCGCCAGCAGCCAAGTAGCAGCTAGCAATCAGCCCCAGCATTTT.

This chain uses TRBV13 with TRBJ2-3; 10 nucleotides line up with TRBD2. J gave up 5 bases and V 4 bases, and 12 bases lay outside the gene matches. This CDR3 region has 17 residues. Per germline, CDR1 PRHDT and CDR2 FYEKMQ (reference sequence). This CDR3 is CASSSLVGQRGGDTQYF. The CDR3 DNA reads TGTGCCAGCAGCTCCCTGGTGGGACAGCGGGGGGGAGATACGCAGTATTTT.

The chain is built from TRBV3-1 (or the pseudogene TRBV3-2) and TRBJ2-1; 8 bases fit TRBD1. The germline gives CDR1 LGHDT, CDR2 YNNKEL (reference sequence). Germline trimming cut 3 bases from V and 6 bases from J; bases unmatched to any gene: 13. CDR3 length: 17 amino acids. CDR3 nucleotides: TGTGCCAGCAGCCAGGACACGCGACAGGGGTGGTCCAATGAGCAGTTCTTC. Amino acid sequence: CASSQDTRQGWSNEQFF.

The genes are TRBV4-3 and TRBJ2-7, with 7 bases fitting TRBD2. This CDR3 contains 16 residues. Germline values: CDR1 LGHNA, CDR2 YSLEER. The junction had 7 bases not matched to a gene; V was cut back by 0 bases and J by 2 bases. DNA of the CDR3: TGCGCCAGCAGCCAAGACCCTCGGGGGGACCCCTACGAGCAGTACTTC. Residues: CASSQDPRGDPYEQYF.

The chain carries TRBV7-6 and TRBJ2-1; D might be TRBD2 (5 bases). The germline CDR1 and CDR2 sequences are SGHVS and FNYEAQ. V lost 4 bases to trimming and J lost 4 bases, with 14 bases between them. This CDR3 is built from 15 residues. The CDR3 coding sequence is TGTGCCAGCAGCTCCCGAGCGGTGCCTTACAATGAGCAGTTCTTC. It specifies CASSSRAVPYNEQFF.

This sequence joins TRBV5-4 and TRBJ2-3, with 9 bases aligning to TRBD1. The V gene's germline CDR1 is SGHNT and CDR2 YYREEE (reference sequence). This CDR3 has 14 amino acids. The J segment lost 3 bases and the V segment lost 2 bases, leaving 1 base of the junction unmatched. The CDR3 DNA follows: TGTGCCAGCAGCTTCGGACAGGGGACAGATACGCAGTATTTT. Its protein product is CASSFGQGTDTQYF.

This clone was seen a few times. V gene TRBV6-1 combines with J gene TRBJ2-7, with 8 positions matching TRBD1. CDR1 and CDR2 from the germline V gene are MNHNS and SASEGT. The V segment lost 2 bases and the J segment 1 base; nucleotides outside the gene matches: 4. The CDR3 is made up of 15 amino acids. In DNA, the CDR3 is TGTGCCAGCAGTGAACCGGGACAGGTTTCCTACGAGCAGTACTTC. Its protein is CASSEPGQVSYEQYF.

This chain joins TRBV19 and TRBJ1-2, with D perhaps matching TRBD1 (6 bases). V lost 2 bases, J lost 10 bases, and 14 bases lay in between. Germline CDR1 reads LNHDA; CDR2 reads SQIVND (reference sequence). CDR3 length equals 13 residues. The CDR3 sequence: CASSITQGVFYTF. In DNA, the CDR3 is TGTGCCAGTAGTATAACACAGGGAGTCTTCTACACCTTC.

The CDR3 bases are TGTGCCAGCAGCGTAGTTAGCGGGAGCTCCTACAATGAGCAGTTCTTC. As protein: CASSVVSGSSYNEQFF. The chain combines TRBV9 with TRBJ2-1, with 9 bases lining up with TRBD2. This CDR3 is 16 amino acids long. The germline CDR1 and CDR2 sequences are SGDLS and YYNGEE. V lost 0 bases, J lost 0 bases, and 1 base stayed unmatched.

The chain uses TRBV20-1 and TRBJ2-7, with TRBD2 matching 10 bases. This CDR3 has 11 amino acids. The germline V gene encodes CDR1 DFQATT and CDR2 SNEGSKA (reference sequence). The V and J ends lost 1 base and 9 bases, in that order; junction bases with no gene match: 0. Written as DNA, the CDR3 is TGCAGTGCTAGAGGACTAGCGGGGCAGTACTTC. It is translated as CSARGLAGQYF.

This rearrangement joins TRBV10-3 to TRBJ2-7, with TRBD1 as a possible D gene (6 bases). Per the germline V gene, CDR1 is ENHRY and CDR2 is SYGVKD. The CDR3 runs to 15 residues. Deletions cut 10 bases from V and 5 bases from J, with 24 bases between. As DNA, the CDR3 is TGTGCCACATCCTTCCCCAGGGGTGCCACCCACGAGCAGTACTTC. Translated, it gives CATSFPRGATHEQYF.

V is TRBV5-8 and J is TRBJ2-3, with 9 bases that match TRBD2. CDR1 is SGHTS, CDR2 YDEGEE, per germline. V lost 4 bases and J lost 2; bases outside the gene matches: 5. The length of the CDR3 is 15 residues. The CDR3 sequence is CASSRIAGATDTQYF. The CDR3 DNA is TGTGCCAGCAGCCGAATAGCGGGGGCCACAGATACGCAGTATTTT.

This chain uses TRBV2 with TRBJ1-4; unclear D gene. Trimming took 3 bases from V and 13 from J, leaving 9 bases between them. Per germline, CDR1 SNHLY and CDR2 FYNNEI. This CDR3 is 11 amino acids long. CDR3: CASSEGLGLFF. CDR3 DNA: TGTGCCAGCAGTGAGGGCCTCGGACTGTTTTTT.

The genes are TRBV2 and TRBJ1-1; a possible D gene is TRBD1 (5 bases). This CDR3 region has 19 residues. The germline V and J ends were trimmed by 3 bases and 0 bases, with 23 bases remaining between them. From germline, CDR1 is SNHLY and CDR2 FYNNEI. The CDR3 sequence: CASSDERESSGLVNTEAFF. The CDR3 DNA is TGTGCCAGCAGTGATGAACGAGAATCATCAGGGCTAGTGAACACTGAAGCTTTCTTT. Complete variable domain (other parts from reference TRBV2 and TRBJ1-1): EPEVTQTPSHQVTQMGQEVILRCVPISNHLYFYWYRQILGQKVEFLVSFYNNEISEKSEIFDDQFSVERPDGSNFTLKIRSTKLEDSAMYFCASSDERESSGLVNTEAFFGQGTRLTVV.

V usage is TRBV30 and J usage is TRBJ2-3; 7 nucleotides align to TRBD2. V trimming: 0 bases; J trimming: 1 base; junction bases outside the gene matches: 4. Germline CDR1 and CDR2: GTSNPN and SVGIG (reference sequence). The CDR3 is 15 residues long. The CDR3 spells CAWSVGGRGTDTQYF. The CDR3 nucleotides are TGTGCCTGGAGTGTTGGAGGGAGGGGCACAGATACGCAGTATTTT. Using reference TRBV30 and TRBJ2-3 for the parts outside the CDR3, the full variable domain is SQTIHQWPATLVQPVGSPLSLECTVEGTSNPNLYWYRQAAGRGLQLLFYSVGIGQISSEVPQNLSASRPQDRQFILSSKKLLLSDSGFYLCAWSVGGRGTDTQYFGPGTRLTVL.

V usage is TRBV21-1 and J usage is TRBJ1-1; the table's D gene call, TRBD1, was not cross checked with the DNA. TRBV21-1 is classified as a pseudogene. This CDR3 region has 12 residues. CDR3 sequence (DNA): TGTGCCAGCAGCAAAGGCCCAGGGATAGCTTTCTTT. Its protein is CASSKGPGIAFF.

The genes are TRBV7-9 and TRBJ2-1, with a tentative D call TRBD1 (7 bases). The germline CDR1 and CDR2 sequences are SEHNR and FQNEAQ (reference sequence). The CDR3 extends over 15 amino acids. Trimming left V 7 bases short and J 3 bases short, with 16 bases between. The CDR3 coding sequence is TGTGCCAGCATAGGGGCAGGGGGACTCTACAATGAGCAGTTCTTC. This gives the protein CASIGAGGLYNEQFF. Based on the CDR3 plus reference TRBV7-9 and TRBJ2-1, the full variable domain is DTGVSQNPRHKITKRGQNVTFRCDPISEHNRLYWYRQTLGQGPEFLTYFQNEAQLEKSRLLSDRFSAERPKGSFSTLEIQRTEQGDSAMYLCASIGAGGLYNEQFFGPGTRLTVL.

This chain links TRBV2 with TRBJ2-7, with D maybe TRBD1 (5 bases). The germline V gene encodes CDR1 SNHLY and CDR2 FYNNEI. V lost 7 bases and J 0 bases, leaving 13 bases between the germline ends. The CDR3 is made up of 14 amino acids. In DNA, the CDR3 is TGTGCCAGCAATCTGCAGGGTGACTCCTACGAGCAGTACTTC. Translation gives CASNLQGDSYEQYF.

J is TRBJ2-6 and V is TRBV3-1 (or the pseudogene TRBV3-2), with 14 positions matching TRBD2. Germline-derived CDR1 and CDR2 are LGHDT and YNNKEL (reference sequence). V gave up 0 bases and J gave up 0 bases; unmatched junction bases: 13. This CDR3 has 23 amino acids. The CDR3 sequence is CASSQDFPGLAGASSSGANVLTF. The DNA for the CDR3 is TGTGCCAGCAGCCAAGATTTTCCGGGACTAGCGGGGGCCTCGAGCTCTGGGGCCAACGTCCTGACTTTC.